Listed below are T cell receptor beta chains from one sample, sequenced in a study of T cells in localized non-small cell lung cancer. The data were produced by immunoSEQ multiplex PCR, yet TCRdb's version contains in-frame clones alone and is incomplete. The repertoire holds around 67,000 clones, about nine tenths seen once, with about 2% in the top ten. The source material was peripheral blood, sampled before any cancer treatment. All receptors derive from a woman aged 35-75 years with stage I lung adenocarcinoma. Each CDR3 is given with its conserved first and last residue. D genes are given only for firm matches. Some rows mark clone size as missing; the rest say once, few, many or name a class of expanded clone.

j_call | d_call | v_call | clone_size | cdr3_aa | cdr3_nt
TRBJ1-4 | . | TRBV5-1 | . | CASSLVGATNEKLFF | TGCGCCAGCAGCTTGGTTGGGGCAACTAATGAAAAACTGTTTTTT
TRBJ1-5 | TRBD1 | TRBV28 | . | CASRRWDSNNQPQHF | TGTGCCAGCAGACGGTGGGACAGCAACAATCAGCCCCAGCATTTT
TRBJ2-7 | TRBD1 | TRBV27 | . | CASSYTRGLPSYEQYF | TGTGCCAGCTCTTACACCAGGGGGCTCCCCTCCTACGAGCAGTACTTC
TRBJ2-7 | TRBD1 | TRBV6-5 | once | CASRKAGQGSYEQYF | TGTGCCAGCAGAAAAGCGGGACAGGGTTCCTACGAGCAGTACTTC
TRBJ1-2 | . | TRBV6-5 | few | CASSSRYLWGYTF | TGTGCCAGCAGTTCTAGATATCTCTGGGGCTACACCTTC
TRBJ1-6 | . | TRBV27 | . | CASSLYGGSDNSPLHF | TGTGCCAGCAGTTTATATGGGGGTAGCGATAATTCACCCCTCCACTTT
TRBJ1-2 | . | TRBV18 | . | CASSPLFEEGYTF | TGTGCCAGCTCACCACTCTTCGAGGAGGGCTACACCTTC
TRBJ1-2 | . | TRBV19 | once | CASSIDHRENYGYTF | TGTGCCAGTAGTATAGATCATCGGGAAAACTATGGCTACACCTTC
TRBJ2-5 | TRBD2 | TRBV15 | . | CATSSGLAGGLIQETQYF | TGTGCCACCAGCAGTGGACTAGCGGGGGGCCTTATCCAAGAGACCCAGTACTTC
TRBJ2-5 | TRBD1 | TRBV18 | . | CASSPARTGLQETQYF | TGTGCCAGCTCACCCGCCCGGACAGGTCTGCAAGAGACCCAGTACTTC
TRBJ2-1 | . | TRBV6-4 | once | CASSVDSLRNYNEQFF | TGTGCCAGCAGTGTGGACAGCCTACGTAACTACAATGAGCAGTTCTTC
TRBJ1-2 | TRBD1 | TRBV6-5 | . | CASSRQGAIYGYTF | TGTGCCAGCAGTCGACAGGGAGCCATCTATGGCTACACCTTC
TRBJ2-7 | TRBD2 | TRBV29-1 | . | CSVRTSGVGDEQYF | TGCAGCGTCCGGACTAGCGGGGTCGGGGACGAGCAGTACTTC
TRBJ2-3 | TRBD1 | TRBV28 | . | CASSPIRQGFEDTQYF | TGTGCCAGCAGTCCTATTCGACAGGGGTTTGAAGATACGCAGTATTTT
TRBJ1-1 | . | TRBV19 | . | CASSIVGTGNAEAFF | TGTGCCAGTAGTATCGTTGGGACGGGGAACGCTGAAGCTTTCTTT
TRBJ1-2 | . | TRBV19 | . | CASSIEGVRGVPDTF | TGTGCCAGTAGTATAGAGGGCGTCCGCGGTGTCCCCGACACCTTC
TRBJ2-7 | . | TRBV5-1 | once | CASSVDPGAGYEQYF | TGCGCCAGCAGCGTGGACCCAGGGGCTGGATACGAGCAGTACTTC
TRBJ2-3 | . | TRBV30 | . | CAWRPRGRSTDTQYF | TGTGCCTGGAGACCCAGGGGGAGGAGCACAGATACGCAGTATTTT
TRBJ2-1 | TRBD1 | TRBV5-6 | . | CASSFRGQFNEQFF | TGTGCCAGCAGCTTCCGGGGACAGTTCAATGAGCAGTTCTTC
TRBJ2-2 | . | TRBV5-1 | . | CASSLPPTNTGELFF | TGCGCCAGCAGCTTGCCCCCGACGAACACCGGGGAGCTGTTTTTT